This passage covers 10 T cell receptor beta chains from one sample sequenced in a study of T cells in Graves' hyperthyroidism and ophthalmopathy. Amplification targeted TCR beta CDR3 regions from RNA transcripts. TCR CDR3 underwent first-round RT-PCR with the HTBI primer set. In TCRdb, the multiplex PCR reads were re-called with MiXCR into one record per CDR3 protein. The data show about 480,000 distinct CDR3 sequences, with approximately 14% seen just once and about 17% held by the top ten. The sequencing input was blood. The receptors derive from a woman in her late teens or twenties with Graves' hyperthyroidism.

There are many counts of this clonotype. The chain carries TRBV12-3 or TRBV12-4 and TRBJ2-5; no definite D call. The CDR3 is made up of 11 amino acids. V was trimmed by 6 bases and J by 5 bases, leaving 7 bases between them. The CDR3 protein is CASSHEETQYF. CDR3 bases: TGTGCCAGCAGCCATGAGGAGACCCAGTACTTC.

This clonotype was detected ten times or more. The gene calls are TRBV3-1 and TRBJ2-1; D gene ambiguous. CDR3 size: 14 residues. V lost 5 bases, J lost 6 bases, and 14 bases lay in between. Per germline, CDR1 LGHDT and CDR2 YNNKEL (reference sequence). The CDR3 sequence: CASSKDQNSNEQFF. The CDR3 DNA reads as TGTGCCAGCAGCAAGGACCAGAATAGCAATGAGCAGTTCTTC.

This clonotype came up many times. The V call is TRBV7-8, the J call TRBJ2-5; TRBD1 aligns across 8 bases. The CDR3 consists of 15 residues. Germline trimming cut 5 bases from V and 2 bases from J; bases unmatched to any gene: 7. CDR1 and CDR2 (germline): SGHVS, FQNEAQ. CDR3 nucleotide sequence: TGTGCCAGCAGCCGCGGCCGGACAGGGCAAGAGACCCAGTACTTC. Its translation is CASSRGRTGQETQYF.

This clonotype came up many times. The chain recombines TRBV20-1 with TRBJ2-5; 9 nucleotides match TRBD2. The CDR3 totals 15 residues. Germline loops: CDR1 DFQATT, CDR2 SNEGSKA (reference sequence). V shed 3 bases, J shed 3 bases, and the junction held 8 bases outside the gene matches. CDR3 loop: CSARASGKIEETQYF. In DNA, the CDR3 is TGCAGTGCTAGGGCTAGCGGGAAGATAGAAGAGACCCAGTACTTC.

This clonotype occurred a few times. The CDR3 sequence is CASSGQVYNIQYF. In nucleotides, the CDR3 is TGTGCCAGCAGTGGACAGGTCTACAACATTCAGTACTTC. The V gene is TRBV6-1, the J gene TRBJ2-4; a possible D gene is TRBD1 (6 bases). Germline V gene sequence: CDR1 MNHNS, CDR2 SASEGT. The CDR3 contains 13 residues. V gave up 4 bases and J gave up 7 bases, with 11 bases separating them.

The chain recombines TRBV19 with TRBJ2-2, with D maybe TRBD1 (6 bases). V lost 3 bases and J lost 9, with 23 bases in between. Germline values: CDR1 LNHDA, CDR2 SQIVND (reference sequence). CDR3 length: 17 amino acids. The CDR3 spells CASSIQGKGSASRELFF. In DNA, the CDR3 is TGTGCCAGTAGTATTCAGGGGAAGGGGTCAGCCTCTCGGGAGCTGTTTTTT.

The chain has TRBV5-1 and TRBJ2-3; D call uncertain. The CDR3 contains 16 residues. Trimming removed 4 bases at V and 0 bases at J, with 15 bases between. CDR1 is SGHRS, CDR2 YFSETQ, per germline. CDR3 sequence: CASSLLREPSTDTQYF. CDR3 DNA sequence: TGCGCCAGCAGCCTACTCCGAGAACCCAGCACAGATACGCAGTATTTT.

This clonotype was counted ten times or more. This chain connects TRBV30 to TRBJ1-1, with a tentative D call TRBD1 (5 bases). CDR3 length: 12 residues. The germline V gene encodes CDR1 GTSNPN and CDR2 SVGIG (reference sequence). Trimming left V 5 bases short and J 6 bases short, with 13 bases between. CDR3 in DNA: TGTGCCTGGGACCGGGACGGCCCTGAAGCTTTCTTT. Translating gives CAWDRDGPEAFF.

In its sample, this clonotype was seen many times. V usage is TRBV11-3 and J usage is TRBJ2-1; 8 bases are a match to TRBD2. The CDR3 consists of 15 residues. In germline, CDR1 is SGHNT, CDR2 YENEEA. Trimming cost V 8 bases and J 10 bases; bases outside gene matches: 16. DNA for the CDR3: TGTGCCAGCCGGGTAGGAAGCGGGAGCTTGGAGGAGCAGTTCTTC. Translated, it gives CASRVGSGSLEEQFF.

The chain recombines TRBV6-1 with TRBJ2-4; 7 positions match TRBD2. Germline lookup yields CDR1 MNHNS and CDR2 SASEGT. The CDR3 is made up of 17 amino acids. Germline trimming cut 6 bases from V and 3 bases from J; bases unmatched to any gene: 14. The CDR3 DNA is TGTGCCAGCAGCTCGAGGCCGGGAGGTCTTGGCAAAAACATTCAGTACTTC. Translation: CASSSRPGGLGKNIQYF.